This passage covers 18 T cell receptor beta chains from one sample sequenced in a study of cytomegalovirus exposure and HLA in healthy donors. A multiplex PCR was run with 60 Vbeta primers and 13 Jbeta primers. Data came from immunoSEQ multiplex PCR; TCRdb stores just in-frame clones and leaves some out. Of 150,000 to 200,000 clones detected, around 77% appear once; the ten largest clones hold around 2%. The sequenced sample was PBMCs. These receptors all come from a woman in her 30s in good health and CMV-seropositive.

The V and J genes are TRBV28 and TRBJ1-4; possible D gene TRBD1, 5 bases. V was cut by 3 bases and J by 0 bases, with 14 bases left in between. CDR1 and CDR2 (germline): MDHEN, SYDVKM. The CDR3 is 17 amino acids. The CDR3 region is CASSFSPGGATNEKLFF. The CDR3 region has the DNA TGTGCCAGCAGTTTCTCCCCCGGGGGAGCAACTAATGAAAAACTGTTTTTT.

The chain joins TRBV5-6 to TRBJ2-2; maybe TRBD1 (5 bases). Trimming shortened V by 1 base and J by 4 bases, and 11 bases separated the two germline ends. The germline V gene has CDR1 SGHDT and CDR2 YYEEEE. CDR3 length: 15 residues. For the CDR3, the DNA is TGTGCCAGCAGCTTGAAGGGGCAAGGCACCGGGGAGCTGTTTTTT. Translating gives CASSLKGQGTGELFF.

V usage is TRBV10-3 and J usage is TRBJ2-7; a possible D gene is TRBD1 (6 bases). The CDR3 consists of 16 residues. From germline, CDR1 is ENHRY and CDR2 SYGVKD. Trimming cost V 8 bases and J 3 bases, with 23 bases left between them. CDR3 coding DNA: TGTGCCATCGCACCCCTATACGGGACAACAATCTACGAGCAGTACTTC. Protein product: CAIAPLYGTTIYEQYF.

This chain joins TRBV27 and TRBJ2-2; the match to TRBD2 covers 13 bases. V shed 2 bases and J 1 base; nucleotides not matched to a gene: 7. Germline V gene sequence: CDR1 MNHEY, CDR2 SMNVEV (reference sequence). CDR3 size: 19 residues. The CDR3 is CASSLRRGTSGMNTGELFF. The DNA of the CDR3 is TGTGCCAGCAGTTTAAGGCGGGGGACTAGCGGGATGAACACCGGGGAGCTGTTTTTT.

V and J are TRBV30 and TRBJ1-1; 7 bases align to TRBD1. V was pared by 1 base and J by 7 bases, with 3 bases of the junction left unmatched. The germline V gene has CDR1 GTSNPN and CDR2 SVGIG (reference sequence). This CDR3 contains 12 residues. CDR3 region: CAWSEGQFEAFF. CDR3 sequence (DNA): TGTGCCTGGAGTGAGGGACAGTTTGAAGCTTTCTTT.

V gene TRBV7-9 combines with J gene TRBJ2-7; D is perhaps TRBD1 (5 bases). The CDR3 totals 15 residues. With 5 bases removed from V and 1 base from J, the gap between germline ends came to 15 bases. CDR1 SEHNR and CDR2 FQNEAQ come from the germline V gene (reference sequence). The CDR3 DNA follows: TGTGCCAGCAGCCGAAGTGGGGCAGGGTCCTACGAGCAGTACTTC. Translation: CASSRSGAGSYEQYF.

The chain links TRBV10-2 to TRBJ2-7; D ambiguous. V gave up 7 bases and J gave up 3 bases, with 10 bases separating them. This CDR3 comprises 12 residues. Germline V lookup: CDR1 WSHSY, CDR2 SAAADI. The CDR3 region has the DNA TGCGCCAGCAACGCCGGAGACTACGAGCAGTACTTC. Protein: CASNAGDYEQYF.

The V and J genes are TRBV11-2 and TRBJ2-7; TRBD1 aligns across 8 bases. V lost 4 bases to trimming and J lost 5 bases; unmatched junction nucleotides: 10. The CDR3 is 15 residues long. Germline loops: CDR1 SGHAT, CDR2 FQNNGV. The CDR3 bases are TGTGCCAGCAGCTCTCCTCGGACAGGGTTCCACGAGCAGTACTTC. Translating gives CASSSPRTGFHEQYF. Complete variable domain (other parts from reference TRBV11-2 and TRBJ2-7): EAGVAQSPRYKIIEKRQSVAFWCNPISGHATLYWYQQILGQGPKLLIQFQNNGVVDDSQLPKDRFSAERLKGVDSTLKIQPAKLEDSAVYLCASSSPRTGFHEQYFGPGTRLTVT.

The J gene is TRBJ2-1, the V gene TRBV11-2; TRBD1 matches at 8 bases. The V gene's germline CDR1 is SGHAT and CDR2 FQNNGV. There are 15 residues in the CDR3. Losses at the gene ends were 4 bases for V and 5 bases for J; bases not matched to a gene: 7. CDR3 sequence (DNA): TGTGCCAGCAGCTCAACGGGACAGGTGAACAATGAGCAGTTCTTC. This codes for CASSSTGQVNNEQFF. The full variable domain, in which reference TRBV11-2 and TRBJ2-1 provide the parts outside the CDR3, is EAGVAQSPRYKIIEKRQSVAFWCNPISGHATLYWYQQILGQGPKLLIQFQNNGVVDDSQLPKDRFSAERLKGVDSTLKIQPAKLEDSAVYLCASSSTGQVNNEQFFGPGTRLTVL.

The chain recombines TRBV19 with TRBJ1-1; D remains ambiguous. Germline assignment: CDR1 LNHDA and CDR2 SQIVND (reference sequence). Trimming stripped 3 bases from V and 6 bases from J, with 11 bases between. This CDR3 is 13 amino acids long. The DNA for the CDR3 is TGTGCCAGTAGTATTCCCCCCCCTGCTGAAGCTTTCTTT. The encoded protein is CASSIPPPAEAFF.

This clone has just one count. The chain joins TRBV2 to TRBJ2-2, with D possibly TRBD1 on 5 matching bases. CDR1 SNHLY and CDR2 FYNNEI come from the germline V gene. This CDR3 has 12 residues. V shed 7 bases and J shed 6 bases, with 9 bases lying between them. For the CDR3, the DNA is TGTGCCAGCATGTTAGGGGCCGGGGAGCTGTTTTTT. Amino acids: CASMLGAGELFF. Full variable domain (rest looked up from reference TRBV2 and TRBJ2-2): EPEVTQTPSHQVTQMGQEVILRCVPISNHLYFYWYRQILGQKVEFLVSFYNNEISEKSEIFDDQFSVERPDGSNFTLKIRSTKLEDSAMYFCASMLGAGELFFGEGSRLTVL.

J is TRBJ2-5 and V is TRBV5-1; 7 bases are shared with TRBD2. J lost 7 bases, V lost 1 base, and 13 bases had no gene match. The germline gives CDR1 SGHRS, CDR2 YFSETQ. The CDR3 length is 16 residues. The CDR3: CASSLFATSLQATQYF. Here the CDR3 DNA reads TGCGCCAGCAGCTTGTTTGCGACTAGCCTCCAGGCGACCCAGTACTTC. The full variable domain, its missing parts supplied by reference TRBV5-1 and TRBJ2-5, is KAGVTQTPRYLIKTRGQQVTLSCSPISGHRSVSWYQQTPGQGLQFLFEYFSETQRNKGNFPGRFSGRQFSNSRSEMNVSTLELGDSALYLCASSLFATSLQATQYFGPGTRLLVL.

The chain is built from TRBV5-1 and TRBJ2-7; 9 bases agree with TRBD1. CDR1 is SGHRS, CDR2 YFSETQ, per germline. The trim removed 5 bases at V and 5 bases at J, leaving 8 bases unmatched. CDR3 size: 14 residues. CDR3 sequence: CASRPRDRVHEQYF. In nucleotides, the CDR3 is TGCGCCAGCAGACCCCGGGACAGGGTTCACGAGCAGTACTTC.

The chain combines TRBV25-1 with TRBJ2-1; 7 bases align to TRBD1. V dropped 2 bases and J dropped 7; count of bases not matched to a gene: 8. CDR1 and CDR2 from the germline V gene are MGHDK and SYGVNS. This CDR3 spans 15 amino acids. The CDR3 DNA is TGTGCCAGCAGTGAACCAGGGGGATTTAGAAATGAGCAGTTCTTC. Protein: CASSEPGGFRNEQFF.

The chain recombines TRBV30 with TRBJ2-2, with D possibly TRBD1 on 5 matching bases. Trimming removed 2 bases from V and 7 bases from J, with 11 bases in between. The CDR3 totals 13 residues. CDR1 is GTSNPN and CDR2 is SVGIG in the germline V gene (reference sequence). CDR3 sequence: CAWSSRQIGELFF. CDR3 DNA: TGTGCCTGGAGTTCTCGACAGATCGGGGAGCTGTTTTTT.

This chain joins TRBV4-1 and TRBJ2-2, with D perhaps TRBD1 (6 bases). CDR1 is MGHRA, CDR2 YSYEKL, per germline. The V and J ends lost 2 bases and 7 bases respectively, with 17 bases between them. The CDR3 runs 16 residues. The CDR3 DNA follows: TGCGCCAGCAGCCAACTTCTCGACAGGCCTAGCGGGGAGCTGTTTTTT. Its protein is CASSQLLDRPSGELFF.

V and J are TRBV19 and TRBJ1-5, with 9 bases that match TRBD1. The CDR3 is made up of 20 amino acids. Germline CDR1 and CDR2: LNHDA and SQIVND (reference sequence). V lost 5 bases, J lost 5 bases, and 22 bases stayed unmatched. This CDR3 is CASSVHRGQGRVWNDQPQHF. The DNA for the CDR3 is TGTGCCAGTAGTGTTCACAGGGGACAGGGCAGGGTCTGGAATGATCAGCCCCAGCATTTT.

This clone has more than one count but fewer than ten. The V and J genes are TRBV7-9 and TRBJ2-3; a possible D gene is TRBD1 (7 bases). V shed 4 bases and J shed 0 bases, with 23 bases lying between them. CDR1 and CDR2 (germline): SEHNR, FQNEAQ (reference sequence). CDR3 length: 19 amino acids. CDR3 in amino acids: CASSSRRRGQDISTDTQYF. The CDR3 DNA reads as TGTGCCAGCAGCTCCCGGAGGAGGGGGCAAGATATTAGCACAGATACGCAGTATTTT.